Presented here are 10 T cell receptor beta chains from one specimen sequenced in a study of OX40 agonist ivuxolimab in advanced cancers. Some clones are missing from TCRdb's copy, which holds only in-frame ones; the method was immunoSEQ multiplex PCR. This table holds roughly 12,000 clones, more than 80% found once. Sample: CD4+ or CD8+ T cells sorted from blood, taken in a trial of the OX40 agonist ivuxolimab. The receptors were gathered from an adult with an advanced solid tumor such as melanoma, head and neck, liver or kidney cancer.

V is TRBV5-1 and J is TRBJ1-3, with D maybe TRBD1 (5 bases). From germline, CDR1 is SGHRS and CDR2 YFSETQ. V dropped 0 bases and J dropped 0 bases, with 13 bases sitting between them. The CDR3 spans 17 residues. The chain's CDR3 is CASSLGFDRLSGNTIYF. In DNA form, the CDR3 reads TGCGCCAGCAGCTTGGGCTTTGACAGACTCTCTGGAAACACCATATATTTT.

The chain links TRBV30 to TRBJ1-1; D uncertain. Germline values: CDR1 GTSNPN, CDR2 SVGIG (reference sequence). This CDR3 is 13 amino acids long. The germline V and J ends were trimmed by 4 bases and 1 base, with 10 bases remaining between them. CDR3: CAWKQVSNTEAFF. The CDR3 region has the DNA TGTGCCTGGAAGCAGGTTTCGAACACTGAAGCTTTCTTT.

The chain couples TRBV6-5 to TRBJ2-2; D not certain. Germline V gene data show CDR1 as MNHEY and CDR2 as SVGAGI. With 0 bases removed from V and 1 base from J, the gap between germline ends came to 9 bases. There are 16 residues in the CDR3. The DNA for the CDR3 is TGTGCCAGCAGTTACTCGACTCACTGGAACACCGGGGAGCTGTTTTTT. Translating gives CASSYSTHWNTGELFF.

This chain's CDR3 is CASSLAESYNEQFF. The CDR3 coding sequence is TGTGCCAGCAGCTTAGCCGAAAGCTACAATGAGCAGTTCTTC. This chain uses TRBV7-9 with TRBJ2-1, with D hard to call. Trimming removed 0 bases at V and 3 bases at J, with 6 bases between. Germline V gives CDR1 SEHNR, CDR2 FQNEAQ (reference sequence). This CDR3 is 14 amino acids long.

The genes are TRBV2 and TRBJ2-3; 9 bases agree with TRBD2. This CDR3 is 16 amino acids long. Germline V lookup: CDR1 SNHLY, CDR2 FYNNEI. Trimming at V came to 1 base and at J to 3 bases, leaving 5 bases not matched to a gene. This CDR3 reads CASSEVAGGPTDTQYF. In nucleotides, the CDR3 is TGTGCCAGCAGTGAAGTGGCGGGAGGGCCAACAGATACGCAGTATTTT.

The sample holds one count of this clone. This sequence joins TRBV6-1 and TRBJ2-1; D uncertain. V lost 4 bases, J lost 8 bases, and 18 bases lay in between. Germline CDR1 reads MNHNS; CDR2 reads SASEGT. The CDR3 is 15 residues long. CDR3 coding DNA: TGTGCCAGCAGTGCGCCGGATGTGTCTTGGCATGAGCAGTTCTTC. Amino acids: CASSAPDVSWHEQFF.

The chain joins TRBV6-6 to TRBJ2-5; the D gene could be TRBD1 or TRBD2 (7 bases each). Looked up from germline, CDR1 is MNHNY and CDR2 is SVGAGI (reference sequence). The V and J ends lost 2 bases and 5 bases respectively, with 15 bases between them. This CDR3 spans 15 amino acids. CDR3 bases: TGTGCCAGCAGTTACGGGGGGGGGACAGAGGAGACCCAGTACTTC. Its translation is CASSYGGGTEETQYF.

The chain recombines TRBV6-1 with TRBJ1-6; a possible D gene is TRBD1 (5 bases). The V gene's germline CDR1 is MNHNS and CDR2 SASEGT. This CDR3 region has 18 residues. Trimming removed 3 bases at V and 1 base at J, with 16 bases between. Here the CDR3 reads CASSDREVRGSYNSPLHF. The CDR3 DNA reads TGTGCCAGCAGTGACAGGGAGGTGCGAGGTTCCTATAATTCACCCCTCCACTTT.

The V and J genes are TRBV5-1 and TRBJ2-2; D gene uncertain. V was cut by 0 bases and J by 6 bases, with 12 bases left in between. CDR3 length equals 15 residues. Germline V gene sequence: CDR1 SGHRS, CDR2 YFSETQ. This chain's CDR3 is CASSLAPGGAGELFF. The CDR3 coding sequence is TGCGCCAGCAGCTTGGCACCGGGTGGGGCCGGGGAGCTGTTTTTT.

This clone was detected a few times. The V and J genes are TRBV7-7 and TRBJ2-5; 14 bases match TRBD2. Germline V gene lookup returns CDR1 SSHAT and CDR2 FNYEAQ (reference sequence). V lost 3 bases to trimming and J lost 2 bases; unmatched junction nucleotides: 2. CDR3 length: 16 amino acids. The CDR3 spells CASSFRLAGGQETQYF. Written as DNA, the CDR3 is TGTGCCAGCAGCTTCCGACTAGCGGGGGGGCAAGAGACCCAGTACTTC.